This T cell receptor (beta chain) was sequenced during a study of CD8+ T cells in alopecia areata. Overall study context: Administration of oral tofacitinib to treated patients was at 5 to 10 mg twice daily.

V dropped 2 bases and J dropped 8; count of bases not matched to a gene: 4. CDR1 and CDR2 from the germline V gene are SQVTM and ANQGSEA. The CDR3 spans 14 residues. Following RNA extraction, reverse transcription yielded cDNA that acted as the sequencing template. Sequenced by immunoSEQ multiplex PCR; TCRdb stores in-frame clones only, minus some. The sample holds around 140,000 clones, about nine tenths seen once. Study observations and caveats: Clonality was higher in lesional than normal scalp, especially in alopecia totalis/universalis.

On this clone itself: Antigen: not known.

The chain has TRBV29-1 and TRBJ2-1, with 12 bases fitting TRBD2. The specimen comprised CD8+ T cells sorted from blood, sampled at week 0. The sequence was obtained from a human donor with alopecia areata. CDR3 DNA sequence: TGCAGCGTTGAATCTAGCGGGAGGGGTGATGAGCAGTTCTTC. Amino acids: CSVESSGRGDEQFF.